This TCR beta chain was profiled in a study of T cell repertoires in cytomegalovirus infection. Turning to the study itself: Indications of both CMV infection and matching HLA type were provided by public TCR beta signatures. The study, taken as a whole, reports: There were HLA-C-restricted CMV-specific TCR beta clonotypes dominating the ex vivo response. Identification of carriers of CMV plus the relevant HLA was performed using cumulative public TCR beta family frequency.

Each CDR3 protein gets one entry after TCRdb re-called the reads with MiXCR. The sample has 100,000 to 150,000 distinct CDR3 sequences, approximately 9.2% seen once; the top ten hold 9.5% to 13%. This clonotype was recorded at least ten times. Its antigen is as yet unknown. V dropped 10 bases and J dropped 7; count of bases not matched to a gene: 11. The CDR3 covers 13 residues. In germline, CDR1 is MDHEN, CDR2 SYDVKM. The J gene is TRBJ1-2, the V gene TRBV28; 8 bases agree with TRBD1. This receptor was identified in a human donor in good health (CMV status not recorded). Some clones in this sample may be carry-over from other donors' samples. Source material: PBMCs. CDR3: CATRGQGRFGYTF. CDR3 sequence (DNA): TGTGCCACCCGTGGACAGGGACGTTTTGGCTACACCTTC.